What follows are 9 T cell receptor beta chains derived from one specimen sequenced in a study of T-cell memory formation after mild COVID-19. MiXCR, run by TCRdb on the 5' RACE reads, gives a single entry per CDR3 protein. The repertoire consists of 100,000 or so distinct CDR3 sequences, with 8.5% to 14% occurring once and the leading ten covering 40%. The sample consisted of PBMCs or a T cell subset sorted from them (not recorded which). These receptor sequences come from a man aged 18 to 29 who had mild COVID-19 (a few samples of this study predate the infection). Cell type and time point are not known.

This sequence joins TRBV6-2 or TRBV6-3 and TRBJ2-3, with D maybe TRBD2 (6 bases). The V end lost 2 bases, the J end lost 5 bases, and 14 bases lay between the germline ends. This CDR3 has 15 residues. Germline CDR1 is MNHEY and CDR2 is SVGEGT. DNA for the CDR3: TGTGCCAGCAGTTACCTGGATACGGGAGTAGATACGCAGTATTTT. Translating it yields CASSYLDTGVDTQYF.

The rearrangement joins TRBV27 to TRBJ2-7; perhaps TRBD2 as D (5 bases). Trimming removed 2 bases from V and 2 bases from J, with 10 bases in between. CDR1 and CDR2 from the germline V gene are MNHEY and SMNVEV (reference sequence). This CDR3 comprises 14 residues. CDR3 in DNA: TGTGCCAGCAGTTTAATGGCGGGTCCCTACGAGCAGTACTTC. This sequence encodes CASSLMAGPYEQYF.

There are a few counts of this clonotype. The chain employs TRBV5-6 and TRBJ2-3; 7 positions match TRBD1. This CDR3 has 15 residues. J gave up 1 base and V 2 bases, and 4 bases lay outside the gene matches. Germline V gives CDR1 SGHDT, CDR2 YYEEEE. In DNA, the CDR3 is TGTGCCAGCAGCTTACAGGGGCAAGGCACAGATACGCAGTATTTT. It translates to CASSLQGQGTDTQYF.

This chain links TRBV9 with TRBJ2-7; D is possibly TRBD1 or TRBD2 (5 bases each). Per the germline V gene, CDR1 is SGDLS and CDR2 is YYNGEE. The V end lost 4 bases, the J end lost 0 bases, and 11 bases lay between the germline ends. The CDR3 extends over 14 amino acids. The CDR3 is CASSPGTDSYEQYV. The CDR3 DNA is TGTGCCAGCAGCCCCGGGACGGACTCCTACGAGCAGTACGTC.

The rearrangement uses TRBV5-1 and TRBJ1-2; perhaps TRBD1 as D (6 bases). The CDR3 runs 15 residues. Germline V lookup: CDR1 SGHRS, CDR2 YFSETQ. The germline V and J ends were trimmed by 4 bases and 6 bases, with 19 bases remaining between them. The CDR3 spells CASSPNHRESDGYTF. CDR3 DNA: TGCGCCAGCAGCCCGAACCACAGGGAATCGGATGGCTACACCTTC. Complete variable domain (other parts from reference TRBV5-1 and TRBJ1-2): KAGVTQTPRYLIKTRGQQVTLSCSPISGHRSVSWYQQTPGQGLQFLFEYFSETQRNKGNFPGRFSGRQFSNSRSEMNVSTLELGDSALYLCASSPNHRESDGYTFGSGTRLTVV.

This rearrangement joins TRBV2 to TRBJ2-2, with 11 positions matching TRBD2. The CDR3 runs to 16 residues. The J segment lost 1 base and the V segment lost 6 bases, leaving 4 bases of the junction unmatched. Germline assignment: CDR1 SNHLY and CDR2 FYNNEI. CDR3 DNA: TGTGCCAGCAGCAAAGGACTAGCGGGGAACACCGGGGAGCTGTTTTTT. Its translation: CASSKGLAGNTGELFF.

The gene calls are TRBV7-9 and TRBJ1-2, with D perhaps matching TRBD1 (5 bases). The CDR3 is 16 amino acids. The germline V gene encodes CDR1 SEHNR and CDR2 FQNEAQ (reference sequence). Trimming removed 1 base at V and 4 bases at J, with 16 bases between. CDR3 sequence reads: CASSLGRDGTRYGYTF. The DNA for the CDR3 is TGTGCCAGCAGCTTAGGCCGGGACGGGACTCGCTATGGCTACACCTTC.

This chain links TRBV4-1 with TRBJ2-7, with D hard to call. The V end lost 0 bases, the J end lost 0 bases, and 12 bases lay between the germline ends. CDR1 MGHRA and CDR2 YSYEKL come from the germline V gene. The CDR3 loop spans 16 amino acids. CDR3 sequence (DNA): TGCGCCAGCAGCCAAGATTATGCCAGCTACTCCTACGAGCAGTACGTC. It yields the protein CASSQDYASYSYEQYV.

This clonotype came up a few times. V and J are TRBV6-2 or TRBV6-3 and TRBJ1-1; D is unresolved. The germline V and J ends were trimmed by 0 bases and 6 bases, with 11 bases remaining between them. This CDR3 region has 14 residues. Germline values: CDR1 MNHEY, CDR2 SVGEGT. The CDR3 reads CASSYSSPIAEAFF. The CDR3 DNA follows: TGTGCCAGCAGTTACTCGAGCCCCATTGCTGAAGCTTTCTTT.